This T cell receptor beta chain was captured in a study of shared clonotypes between healthy human individuals. Study-wide background: In total, the donors were two women and a few men aged 18 to 49.

The study, taken as a whole, reports: An expected dependence of interdonor clonotype sharing on sequencing depth was noted. Only blood samples were collected, and tissue repertoires likely differ.

J lost 0 bases, V lost 5 bases, and 10 bases had no gene match. Per the germline V gene, CDR1 is SGHRS and CDR2 is YFSETQ. The CDR3 sequence is 16 residues long. Libraries were prepared by immunoSEQ multiplex PCR; TCRdb keeps only in-frame clonotypes and omits some of them. The sample has hundreds of thousands of clones; 90% to 96% are singletons. On this clone itself: Its antigen remains unknown.

Sequenced sample: naive CD4+ T cells sorted from blood. Sample subset: CD45RA+ positively selected. The TCR comes from a woman aged 25 to 45 in good health. The chain couples TRBV5-1 to TRBJ2-5; TRBD2 agrees at 7 bases. CDR3 nucleotide sequence: TGCGCCAGCAGTCGGGGGGATGGAGGGCACCAAGAGACCCAGTACTTC. This sequence encodes CASSRGDGGHQETQYF.